This entry concerns a single T cell receptor beta chain. This entry is derived from a study of blood T cell repertoires in COVID-19. Germline values: CDR1 SQVTM, CDR2 ANQGSEA. CDR3 length: 13 residues. Trimming took 1 base from V and 3 from J, leaving 10 bases between them. Measured with immunoSEQ multiplex PCR; TCRdb has only the in-frame clones, and not every one. Of around 80,000 clones in the sample, about 80% are singletons; the top ten hold more than 5%. This chain joins TRBV29-1 and TRBJ2-7; D is uncertain. The receptor's source is a man aged 50-59 years with active or convalescent COVID-19. Sequenced material: peripheral blood. The CDR3 spells CSVEGLTDYEQYF. CDR3 nucleotide sequence: TGCAGCGTTGAAGGACTTACCGACTACGAGCAGTACTTC.